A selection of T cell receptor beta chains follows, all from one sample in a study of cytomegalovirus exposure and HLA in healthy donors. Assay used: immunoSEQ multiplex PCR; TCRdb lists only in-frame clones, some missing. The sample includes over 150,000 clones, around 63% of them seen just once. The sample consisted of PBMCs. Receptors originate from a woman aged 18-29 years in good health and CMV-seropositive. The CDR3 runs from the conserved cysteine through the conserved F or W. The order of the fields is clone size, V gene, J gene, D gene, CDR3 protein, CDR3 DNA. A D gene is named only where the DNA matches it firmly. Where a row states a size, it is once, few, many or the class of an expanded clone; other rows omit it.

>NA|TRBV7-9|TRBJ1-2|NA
CASSLVQTYGYTF
TGTGCCAGCAGCCTAGTACAGACCTATGGCTACACCTTC
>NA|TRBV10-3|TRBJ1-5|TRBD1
CAISGGGQGNQPQHF
TGTGCCATCAGCGGAGGGGGACAGGGTAATCAGCCCCAGCATTTT
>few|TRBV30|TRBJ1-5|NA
CAWSRVGGGSNQPQHF
TGTGCCTGGAGTCGAGTTGGGGGGGGGAGCAATCAGCCCCAGCATTTT
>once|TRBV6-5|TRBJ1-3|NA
CASSYGREAGNTIYF
TGTGCCAGCAGTTACGGGAGGGAAGCTGGAAACACCATATATTTT
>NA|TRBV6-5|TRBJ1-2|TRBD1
CASSAGYSGGEGYTF
TGTGCCAGCAGTGCAGGATACTCAGGGGGCGAGGGCTACACCTTC
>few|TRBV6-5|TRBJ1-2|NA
CASSYSTRGGYTF
TGTGCCAGCAGTTACTCGACACGGGGAGGCTACACCTTC
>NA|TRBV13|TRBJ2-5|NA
CASSPGGVQETQYF
TGTGCCAGCAGTCCGGGGGGCGTACAAGAGACCCAGTACTTC
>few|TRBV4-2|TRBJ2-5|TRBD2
CASGEGLAGVETQYF
TGTGCCAGCGGGGAGGGACTAGCGGGAGTGGAGACCCAGTACTTC
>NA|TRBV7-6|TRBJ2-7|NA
CASSFQQEGEQYF
TGTGCCAGCAGCTTCCAACAGGAGGGCGAGCAGTACTTC
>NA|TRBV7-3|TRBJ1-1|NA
CASSLQGWAEAFF
TGTGCCAGCAGCCTCCAGGGGTGGGCTGAAGCTTTCTTT
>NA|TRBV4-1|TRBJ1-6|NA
CASSQDRSPRGTYNSPLHF
TGCGCCAGCAGCCAAGATAGGTCCCCGAGAGGGACCTATAATTCACCCCTCCACTTT
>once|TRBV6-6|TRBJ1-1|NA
CASSYDPLRNTEAFF
TGTGCCAGCAGTTACGATCCTCTTAGGAACACTGAAGCTTTCTTT
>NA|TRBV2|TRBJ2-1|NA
CASSDRGRGNEQFF
TGTGCCAGCAGTGACCGGGGTCGGGGGAATGAGCAGTTCTTC
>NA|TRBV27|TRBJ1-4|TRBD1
CASRGETGVVFF
TGTGCCAGCAGGGGGGAGACAGGGGTCGTATTTTTT
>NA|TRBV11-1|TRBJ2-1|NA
CASSYLSGYNEQFF
TGTGCCAGCAGTTATCTTAGCGGATACAATGAGCAGTTCTTC
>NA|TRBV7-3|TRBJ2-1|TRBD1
CASSFDPGQGSEQFF
TGTGCCAGCAGCTTCGACCCGGGACAGGGTTCTGAGCAGTTCTTC
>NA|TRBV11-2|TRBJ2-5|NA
CASSLDSGWEGTQYF
TGTGCCAGCAGCTTAGATTCAGGGTGGGAAGGGACCCAGTACTTC
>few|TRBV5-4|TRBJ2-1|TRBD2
CASSLPRGGSGNEQFF
TGTGCCAGCAGCTTACCTCGCGGGGGGTCCGGAAATGAGCAGTTCTTC
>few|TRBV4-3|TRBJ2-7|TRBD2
CASSPDRLAGGREQYF
TGCGCCAGCAGCCCAGATCGCTTAGCGGGGGGTAGGGAGCAGTACTTC
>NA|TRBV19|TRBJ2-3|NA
CASSIGRAATDTQYF
TGTGCCAGTAGTATAGGGAGGGCAGCCACAGATACGCAGTATTTT
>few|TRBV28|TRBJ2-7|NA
CASLGQIEQYF
TGTGCCAGCCTAGGACAGATCGAGCAGTACTTC
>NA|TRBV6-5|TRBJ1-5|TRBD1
CASSYSAQGNQPQHF
TGTGCCAGCAGTTATTCGGCACAGGGGAATCAGCCCCAGCATTTT
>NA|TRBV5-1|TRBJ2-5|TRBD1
CASSFGHRGTETQYF
TGCGCCAGCAGCTTTGGCCACAGGGGAACAGAGACCCAGTACTTC
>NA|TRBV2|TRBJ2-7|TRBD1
CASSTGAYEQYF
TGTGCCAGCAGCACAGGGGCCTACGAGCAGTACTTC
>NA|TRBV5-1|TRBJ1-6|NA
CASSLFTDNSPLHF
TGCGCCAGCAGCTTGTTTACAGACAATTCACCCCTCCACTTT
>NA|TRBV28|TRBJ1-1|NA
CASTRPRKDGAFF
TGTGCCAGCACTCGACCCCGGAAAGACGGGGCTTTCTTT
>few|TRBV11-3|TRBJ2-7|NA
CASSLGSRHEQYF
TGTGCCAGCAGCTTAGGGAGTCGGCACGAGCAGTACTTC
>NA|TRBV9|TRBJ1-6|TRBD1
CASSMTGTGVSPLHF
TGTGCCAGCAGCATGACCGGGACAGGGGTCTCACCCCTCCACTTT
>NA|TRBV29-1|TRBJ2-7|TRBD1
CSGLQWDRGSYEQYF
TGCAGCGGCCTCCAGTGGGACAGGGGCTCCTACGAGCAGTACTTC
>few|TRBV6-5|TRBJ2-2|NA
CASSRGSSTGELFF
TGTGCCAGCAGTAGGGGCTCGAGCACCGGGGAGCTGTTTTTT
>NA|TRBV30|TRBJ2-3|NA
CAWSVLRDTPLTGDTQYF
TGTGCCTGGAGTGTACTTCGGGACACCCCTCTCACGGGAGATACGCAGTATTTT
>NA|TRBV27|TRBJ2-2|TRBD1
CASRGQQGWTGELFF
TGTGCCAGCAGAGGTCAACAGGGGTGGACCGGGGAGCTGTTTTTT
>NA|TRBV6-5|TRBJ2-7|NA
CASSKTPAPTFEQYF
TGTGCCAGCAGTAAGACACCGGCCCCCACTTTTGAGCAGTACTTC
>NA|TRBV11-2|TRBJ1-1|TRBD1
CASSYNRGFGTEAFF
TGTGCCAGCAGTTATAACAGGGGATTCGGCACTGAAGCTTTCTTT
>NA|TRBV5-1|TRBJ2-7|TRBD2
CASSLAPSGSTAYEQYF
TGCGCCAGCAGCTTGGCCCCTAGCGGGAGTACGGCCTACGAGCAGTACTTC
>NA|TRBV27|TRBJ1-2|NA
CASSSGQPGNYGYTF
TGTGCCAGCAGTTCAGGACAGCCTGGGAACTATGGCTACACCTTC
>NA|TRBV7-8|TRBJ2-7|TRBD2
CASRSLEREGLEQYF
TGTGCCAGCAGGTCCCTCGAGCGGGAGGGCCTCGAGCAGTACTTC
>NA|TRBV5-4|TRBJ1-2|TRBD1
CASSWDRDSLPYGYTF
TGTGCCAGCAGCTGGGACCGGGACAGCTTACCCTATGGCTACACCTTC
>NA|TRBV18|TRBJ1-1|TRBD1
CASSPMGDRETTEAFF
TGTGCCAGCTCACCAATGGGGGACAGGGAGACCACTGAAGCTTTCTTT
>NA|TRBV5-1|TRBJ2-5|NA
CASSLQDADTQYF
TGCGCCAGCAGCTTACAGGACGCGGATACCCAGTACTTC
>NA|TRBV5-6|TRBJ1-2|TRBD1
CANSDVGQGWRGYTF
TGTGCCAACAGCGATGTGGGACAGGGTTGGCGTGGCTACACCTTC
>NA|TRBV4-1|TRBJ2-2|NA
CASSQAGAGELFF
TGCGCCAGCAGCCAAGCGGGGGCCGGGGAGCTGTTTTTT
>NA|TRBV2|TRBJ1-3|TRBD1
CADRAPDGNTIYF
TGTGCCGACAGGGCGCCGGACGGAAACACCATATATTTT
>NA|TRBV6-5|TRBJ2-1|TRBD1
CASRGQGKNEQFF
TGTGCCAGCAGGGGACAGGGAAAGAATGAGCAGTTCTTC
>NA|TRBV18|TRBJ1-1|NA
CASSSISSSNTEAFF
TGTGCCAGCTCCTCTATTTCGTCTTCGAACACTGAAGCTTTCTTT
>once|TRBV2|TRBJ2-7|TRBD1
CATSGTGGSEQYF
TGTGCCACCTCCGGGACAGGAGGGTCCGAGCAGTACTTC
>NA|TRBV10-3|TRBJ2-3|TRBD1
CAIASTGSTDTQYF
TGTGCCATCGCTTCGACAGGGAGCACAGATACGCAGTATTTT
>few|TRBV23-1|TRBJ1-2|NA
CASSRGGFSYGYTF
TGCGCCAGCAGTCGAGGGGGTTTTAGCTATGGCTACACCTTC
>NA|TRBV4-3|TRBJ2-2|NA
CASSQGAGNTGELFF
TGCGCCAGCAGCCAAGGGGCAGGAAACACCGGGGAGCTGTTTTTT
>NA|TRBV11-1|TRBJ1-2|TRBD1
CASKGQGAPHSGYTF
TGTGCCAGCAAAGGACAGGGGGCACCTCATTCTGGCTACACCTTC